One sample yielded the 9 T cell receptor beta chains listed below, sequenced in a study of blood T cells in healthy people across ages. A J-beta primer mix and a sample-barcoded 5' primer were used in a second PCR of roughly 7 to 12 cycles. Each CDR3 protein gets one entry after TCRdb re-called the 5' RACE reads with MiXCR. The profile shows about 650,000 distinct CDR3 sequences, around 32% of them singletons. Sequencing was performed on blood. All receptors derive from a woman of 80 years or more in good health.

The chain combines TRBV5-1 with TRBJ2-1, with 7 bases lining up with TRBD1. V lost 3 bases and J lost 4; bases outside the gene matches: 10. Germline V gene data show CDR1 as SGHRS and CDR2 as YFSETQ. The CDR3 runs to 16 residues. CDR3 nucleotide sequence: TGCGCCAGCAGCTCGAGCCCCGGGACAGTTTACAATGAGCAGTTCTTC. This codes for CASSSSPGTVYNEQFF.

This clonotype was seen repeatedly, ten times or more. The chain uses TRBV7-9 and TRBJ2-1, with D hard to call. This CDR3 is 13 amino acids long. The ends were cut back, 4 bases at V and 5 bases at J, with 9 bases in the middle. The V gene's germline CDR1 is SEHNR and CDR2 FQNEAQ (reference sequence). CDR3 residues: CASSSRSNNEQFF. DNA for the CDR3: TGTGCCAGCAGCTCTCGGTCGAACAATGAGCAGTTCTTC.

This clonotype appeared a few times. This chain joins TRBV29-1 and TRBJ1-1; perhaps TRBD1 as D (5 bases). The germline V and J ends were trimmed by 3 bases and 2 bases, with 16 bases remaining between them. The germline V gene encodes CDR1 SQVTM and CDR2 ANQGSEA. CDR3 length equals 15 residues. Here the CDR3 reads CSVDGSGKTNTEAFF. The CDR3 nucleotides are TGCAGCGTTGATGGGTCAGGGAAGACCAACACTGAAGCTTTCTTT.

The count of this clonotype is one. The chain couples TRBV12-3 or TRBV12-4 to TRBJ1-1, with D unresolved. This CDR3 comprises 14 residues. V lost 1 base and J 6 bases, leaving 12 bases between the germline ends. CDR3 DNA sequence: TGTGCCAGCAGTTTAGTGGGTCGTATGGCTGAAGCTTTCTTT. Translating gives CASSLVGRMAEAFF.

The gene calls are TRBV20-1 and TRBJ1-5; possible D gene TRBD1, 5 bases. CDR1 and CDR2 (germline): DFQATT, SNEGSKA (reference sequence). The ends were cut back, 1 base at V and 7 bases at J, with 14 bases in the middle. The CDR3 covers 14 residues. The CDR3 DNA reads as TGCAGTGCTAGAGTGGAGGCAGGGTCGCAGCCCCAGCATTTT. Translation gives CSARVEAGSQPQHF.

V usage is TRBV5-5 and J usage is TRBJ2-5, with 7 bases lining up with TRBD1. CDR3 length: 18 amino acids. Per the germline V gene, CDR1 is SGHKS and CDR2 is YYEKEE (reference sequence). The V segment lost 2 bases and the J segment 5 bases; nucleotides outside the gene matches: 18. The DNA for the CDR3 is TGTGCCAGCAGCTTCCAACTTTCCGGGACAGAGGTAGGGGAGACCCAGTACTTC. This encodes CASSFQLSGTEVGETQYF.

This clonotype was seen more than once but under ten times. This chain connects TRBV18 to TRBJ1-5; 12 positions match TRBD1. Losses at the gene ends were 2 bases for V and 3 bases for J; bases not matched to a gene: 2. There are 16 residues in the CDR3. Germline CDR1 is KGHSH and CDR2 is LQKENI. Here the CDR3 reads CASSPGTGGFNQPQHF. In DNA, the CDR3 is TGTGCCAGCTCACCAGGGACAGGGGGCTTCAATCAGCCCCAGCATTTT.

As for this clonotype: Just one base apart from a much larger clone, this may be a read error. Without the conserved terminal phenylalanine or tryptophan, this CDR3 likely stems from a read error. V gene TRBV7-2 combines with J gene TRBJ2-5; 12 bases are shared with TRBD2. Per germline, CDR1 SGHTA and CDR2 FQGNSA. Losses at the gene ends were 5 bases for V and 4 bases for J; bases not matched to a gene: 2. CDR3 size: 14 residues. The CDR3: CASSASGGGETQYL. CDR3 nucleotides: TGTGCCAGCAGCGCTAGCGGGGGGGGAGAGACCCAGTACCTC.

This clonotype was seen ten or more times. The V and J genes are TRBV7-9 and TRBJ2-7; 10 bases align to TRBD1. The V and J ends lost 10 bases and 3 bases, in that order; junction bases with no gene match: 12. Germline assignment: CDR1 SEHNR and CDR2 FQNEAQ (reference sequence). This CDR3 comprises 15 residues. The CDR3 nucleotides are TGTGCCACCATCCACCGGGACAGGGGAAGCTACGAGCAGTACTTC. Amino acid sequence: CATIHRDRGSYEQYF. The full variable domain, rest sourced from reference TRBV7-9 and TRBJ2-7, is DTGVSQNPRHKITKRGQNVTFRCDPISEHNRLYWYRQTLGQGPEFLTYFQNEAQLEKSRLLSDRFSAERPKGSFSTLEIQRTEQGDSAMYLCATIHRDRGSYEQYFGPGTRLTVT.